This TCR beta chain was recorded in a study of blood T cells in healthy people across ages. In the study overall: T cells yielded about one barcoded beta molecule per two cells through template switching. Findings of the study overall: It was not known whether donors were CMV positive (a possible confounder of expanded clonotype changes).

Extractions gave at least 5 micrograms of total RNA per sample. Concerning this clonotype: Its antigen is undetermined.

With 0 bases removed from V and 8 bases from J, the gap between germline ends came to 16 bases. This CDR3 is 14 amino acids long. CDR1 SQVTM and CDR2 ANQGSEA come from the germline V gene. The second PCR ran roughly 6 to 11 cycles with a sample-barcoded 5' primer and J-beta primers. Each cDNA molecule carried a tag from a template-switch adaptor that contained 12 random nucleotides. TCRdb fed the 5' RACE reads into MiXCR, producing one record per CDR3 protein. The table includes about 1 million distinct CDR3 sequences, less than 50% detected once. The rearrangement links TRBV29-1 to TRBJ1-2; D is possibly TRBD1 (6 bases). Sequenced material: blood. This clonotype originated in a woman aged 60-75 years in good health. The CDR3 nucleotides are TGCAGCGTTGAAGATGGGGGAGAGGACAGAGGCTACACCTTC. Amino acid sequence: CSVEDGGEDRGYTF.